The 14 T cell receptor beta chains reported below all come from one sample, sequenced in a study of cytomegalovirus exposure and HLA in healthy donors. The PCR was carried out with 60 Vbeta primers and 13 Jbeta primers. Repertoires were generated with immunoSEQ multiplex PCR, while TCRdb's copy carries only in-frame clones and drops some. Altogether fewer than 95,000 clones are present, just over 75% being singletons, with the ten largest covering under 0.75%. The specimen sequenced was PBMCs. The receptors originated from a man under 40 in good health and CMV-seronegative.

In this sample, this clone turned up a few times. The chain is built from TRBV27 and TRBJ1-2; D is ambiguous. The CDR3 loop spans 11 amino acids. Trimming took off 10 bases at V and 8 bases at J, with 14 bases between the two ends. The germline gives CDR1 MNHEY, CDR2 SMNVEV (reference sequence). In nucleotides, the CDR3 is TGTGCCACCTTTACCCGAGGGGGCTACACCTTC. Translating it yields CATFTRGGYTF.

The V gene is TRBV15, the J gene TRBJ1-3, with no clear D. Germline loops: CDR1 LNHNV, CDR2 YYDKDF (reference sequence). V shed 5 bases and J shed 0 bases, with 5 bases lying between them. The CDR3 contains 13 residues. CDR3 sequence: CATSLRSGNTIYF. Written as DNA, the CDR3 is TGTGCCACCAGCCTCCGCTCTGGAAACACCATATATTTT. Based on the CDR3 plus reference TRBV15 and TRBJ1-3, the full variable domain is DAMVIQNPRYQVTQFGKPVTLSCSQTLNHNVMYWYQQKSSQAPKLLFHYYDKDFNNEADTPDNFQSRRPNTSFCFLDIRSPGLGDTAMYLCATSLRSGNTIYFGEGSWLTVV.

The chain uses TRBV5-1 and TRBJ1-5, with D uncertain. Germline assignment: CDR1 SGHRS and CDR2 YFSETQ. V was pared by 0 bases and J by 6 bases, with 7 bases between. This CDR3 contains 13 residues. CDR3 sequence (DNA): TGCGCCAGCAGCTTGGAGAGGGTTCAGCCCCAGCATTTT. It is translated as CASSLERVQPQHF.

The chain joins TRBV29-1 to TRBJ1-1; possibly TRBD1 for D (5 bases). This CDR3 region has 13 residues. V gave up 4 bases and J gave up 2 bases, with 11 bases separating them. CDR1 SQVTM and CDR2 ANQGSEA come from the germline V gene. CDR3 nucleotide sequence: TGCAGCGTTGCTGGGGCGGCAAACACTGAAGCTTTCTTT. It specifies CSVAGAANTEAFF.

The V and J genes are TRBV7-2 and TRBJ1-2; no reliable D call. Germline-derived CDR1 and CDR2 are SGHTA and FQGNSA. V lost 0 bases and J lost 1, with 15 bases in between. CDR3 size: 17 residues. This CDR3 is CASSLAPRGMGNYGYTF. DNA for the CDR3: TGTGCCAGCAGCTTAGCGCCCCGAGGGATGGGTAACTATGGCTACACCTTC.

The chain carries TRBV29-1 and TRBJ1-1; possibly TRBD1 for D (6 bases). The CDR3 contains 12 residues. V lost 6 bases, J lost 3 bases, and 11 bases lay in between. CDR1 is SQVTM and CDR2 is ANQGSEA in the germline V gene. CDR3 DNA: TGCAGCGTCACAGGGTGGGACACTGAAGCTTTCTTT. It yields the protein CSVTGWDTEAFF. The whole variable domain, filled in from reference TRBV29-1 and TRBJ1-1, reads SAVISQKPSRDICQRGTSLTIQCQVDSQVTMMFWYRQQPGQSLTLIATANQGSEATYESGFVIDKFPISRPNLTFSTLTVSNMSPEDSSIYLCSVTGWDTEAFFGQGTRLTVV.

CDR3 sequence reads: CASVGQGTNTGELFF. Here the CDR3 DNA reads TGTGCCAGCGTTGGACAGGGAACGAACACCGGGGAGCTGTTTTTT. The chain recombines TRBV2 with TRBJ2-2, with 8 bases fitting TRBD1. The germline V gene has CDR1 SNHLY and CDR2 FYNNEI. With 8 bases clipped from V and 0 bases from J, the junction kept 5 bases outside the gene matches. The CDR3 covers 15 residues.

The CDR3 nucleotides are TGCGCCAGCAGATTACTCGGGACAGGGGGTGAAAAACTGTTTTTT. It translates to CASRLLGTGGEKLFF. The genes are TRBV10-2 and TRBJ1-4, with 11 bases identical to TRBD1. Germline CDR1 WSHSY, CDR2 SAAADI. The CDR3 has 15 residues. V lost 6 bases, J lost 7 bases, and 7 bases stayed unmatched.

CDR3 nucleotide sequence: TGCGCCAGCAGCCTATCCACGTTAGACTATGGCTACACCTTC. This encodes CASSLSTLDYGYTF. The rearrangement joins TRBV4-1 to TRBJ1-2; D gene ambiguous. Germline V gives CDR1 MGHRA, CDR2 YSYEKL. V was clipped by 4 bases and J by 3 bases, with 12 bases between them. The CDR3 contains 14 residues.

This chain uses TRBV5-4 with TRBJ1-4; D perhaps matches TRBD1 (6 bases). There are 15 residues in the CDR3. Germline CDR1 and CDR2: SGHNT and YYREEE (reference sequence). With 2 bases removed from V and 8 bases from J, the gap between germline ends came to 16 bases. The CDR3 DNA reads TGTGCCAGCAGCTTTCAAGGGGGTTCCTACGAAAAACTGTTTTTT. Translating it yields CASSFQGGSYEKLFF. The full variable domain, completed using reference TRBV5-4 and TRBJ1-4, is ETGVTQSPTHLIKTRGQQVTLRCSSQSGHNTVSWYQQALGQGPQFIFQYYREEENGRGNFPPRFSGLQFPNYSSELNVNALELDDSALYLCASSFQGGSYEKLFFGSGTQLSVL.

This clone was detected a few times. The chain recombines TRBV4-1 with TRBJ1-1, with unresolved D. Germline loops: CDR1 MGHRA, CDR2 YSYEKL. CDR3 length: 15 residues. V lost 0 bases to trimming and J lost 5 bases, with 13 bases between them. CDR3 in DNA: TGCGCCAGCAGCCAAGACAGGTCACGGATAACTGAAGCTTTCTTT. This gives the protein CASSQDRSRITEAFF.

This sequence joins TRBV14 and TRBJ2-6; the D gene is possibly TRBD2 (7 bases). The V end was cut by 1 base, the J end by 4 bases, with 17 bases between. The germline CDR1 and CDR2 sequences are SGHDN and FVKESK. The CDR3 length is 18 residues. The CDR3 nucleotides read TGTGCCAGCAGCCAAGCCCTGGGGGGGGCAGCGGGGGCCAACGTCCTGACTTTC. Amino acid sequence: CASSQALGGAAGANVLTF.

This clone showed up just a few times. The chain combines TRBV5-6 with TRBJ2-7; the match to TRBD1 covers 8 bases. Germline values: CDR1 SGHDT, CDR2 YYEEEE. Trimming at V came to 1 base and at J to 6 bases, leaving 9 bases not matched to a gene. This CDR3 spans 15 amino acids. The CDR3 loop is CASSLFPGQGGEQYF. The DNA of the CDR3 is TGTGCCAGCAGCTTGTTTCCCGGACAGGGAGGCGAGCAGTACTTC.

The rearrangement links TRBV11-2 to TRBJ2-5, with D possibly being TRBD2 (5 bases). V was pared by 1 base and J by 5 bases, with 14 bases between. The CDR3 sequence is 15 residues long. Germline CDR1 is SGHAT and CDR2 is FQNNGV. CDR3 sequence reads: CASSLGDLAVETQYF. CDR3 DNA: TGTGCCAGCAGCTTAGGTGACCTAGCTGTCGAGACCCAGTACTTC.